This entry lists 3 T cell receptor beta chains sequenced from one sample in a study of cytomegalovirus exposure and HLA in healthy donors. Only in-frame clones appear in the TCRdb table, and some are missing; sequencing was by immunoSEQ multiplex PCR. Found here are 200,000 to 300,000 clones, around nine tenths of them singletons; the top ten hold 2.6%. What was sequenced was PBMCs. These receptors came from a man younger than 35 in good health and CMV-seronegative.

The J gene is TRBJ1-5, the V gene TRBV18, with D possibly being TRBD1 (6 bases). Between the trimmed V and J ends, which lost 8 bases and 3 bases, there was a span of 11 bases. The CDR3 contains 13 residues. Germline V gene data show CDR1 as KGHSH and CDR2 as LQKENI. CDR3 residues: CASRGAFNQPQHF. The CDR3 bases are TGTGCCAGCCGGGGGGCGTTCAATCAGCCCCAGCATTTT.

This chain connects TRBV6-1 to TRBJ2-5, with 7 bases matching TRBD1. Germline CDR1 and CDR2: MNHNS and SASEGT. After removal of 4 bases from V and 4 bases from J, the junction contained 3 bases not matched to a gene. CDR3 size: 13 residues. The CDR3 bases are TGTGCCAGCAGTGGCCACAGGGGAGAGACCCAGTACTTC. This codes for CASSGHRGETQYF.

CDR3 sequence reads: CASSSTVGGADEQYF. The CDR3 bases are TGTGCCAGCAGCTCTACCGTCGGGGGGGCCGACGAGCAGTACTTC. The V call is TRBV7-6, the J call TRBJ2-7; 8 positions agree with TRBD2. V lost 4 bases to trimming and J lost 5 bases; unmatched junction nucleotides: 10. Germline-derived CDR1 and CDR2 are SGHVS and FNYEAQ. This CDR3 has 15 amino acids.